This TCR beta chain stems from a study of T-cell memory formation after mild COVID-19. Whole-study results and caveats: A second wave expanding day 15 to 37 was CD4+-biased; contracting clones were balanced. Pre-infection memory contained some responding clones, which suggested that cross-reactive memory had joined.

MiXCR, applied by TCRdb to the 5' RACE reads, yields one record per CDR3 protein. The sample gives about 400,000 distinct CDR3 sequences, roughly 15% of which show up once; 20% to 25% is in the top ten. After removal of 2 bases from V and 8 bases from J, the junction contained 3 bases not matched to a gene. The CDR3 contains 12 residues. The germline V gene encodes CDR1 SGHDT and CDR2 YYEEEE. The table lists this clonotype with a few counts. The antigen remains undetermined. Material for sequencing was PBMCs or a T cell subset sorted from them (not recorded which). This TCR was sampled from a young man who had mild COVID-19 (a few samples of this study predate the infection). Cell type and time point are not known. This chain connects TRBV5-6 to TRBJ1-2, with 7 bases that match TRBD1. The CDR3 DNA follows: TGTGCCAGCAGCTTTTCACAGGGGGGCTACACCTTC. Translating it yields CASSFSQGGYTF.